This is a list of T cell receptor beta chains from one sample in a study of blood T cell repertoires in COVID-19. The assay was immunoSEQ multiplex PCR, and TCRdb's table has in-frame clones only and misses some. The data show about 240,000 clones, approximately 85% seen once. The material sequenced was peripheral blood. These TCRs come from a man older than 75 with acute or convalescent COVID-19. Each CDR3 is given with its conserved first and last residue. D genes are given only for firm matches. Clone size appears in some rows only: once, few, many, or a class for an expanded clone.

D,J,V,size,CDR3,DNA
NA,TRBJ1-1,TRBV28,NA,CASRSIGEAFF,TGTGCCAGCAGGTCTATCGGTGAAGCTTTCTTT
TRBD2,TRBJ2-3,TRBV15,NA,CATSRPTSGRALDTQYF,TGTGCCACCAGCAGGCCGACTAGCGGGAGGGCCCTAGATACGCAGTATTTT
TRBD1,TRBJ2-7,TRBV7-9,NA,CASSSDRTGFYEQYF,TGTGCCAGCAGCTCTGACCGGACAGGCTTCTACGAGCAGTACTTC
NA,TRBJ1-3,TRBV7-9,NA,CASSLERGGSGNTIYF,TGTGCCAGCAGCTTAGAAAGGGGGGGCTCTGGAAACACCATATATTTT
NA,TRBJ1-3,TRBV5-1,few,CASSLLSGNTIYF,TGCGCCAGCAGCTTGCTGAGTGGAAACACCATATATTTT
NA,TRBJ1-2,TRBV28,NA,CASSLSGLGGYTF,TGTGCCAGCAGCCTTTCGGGGTTGGGAGGCTACACCTTC
NA,TRBJ1-1,TRBV7-2,NA,CASSLGSLRSGFF,TGTGCCAGCAGCTTAGGCAGTCTAAGAAGCGGTTTCTTT
TRBD1,TRBJ1-2,TRBV28,NA,CASSPPGSTGNRGYTF,TGTGCCAGCAGTCCGCCCGGATCGACAGGGAATCGCGGCTACACCTTC
TRBD1,TRBJ1-1,TRBV9,NA,CASSVYGRGPLNTEAFF,TGTGCCAGCAGCGTTTATGGCAGGGGGCCACTTAACACTGAAGCTTTCTTT
NA,TRBJ1-6,TRBV28,NA,CASTAGGVRSPLHF,TGTGCCAGCACCGCCGGGGGGGTGCGGTCACCCCTCCACTTT
NA,TRBJ2-1,TRBV19,NA,CASSTTTGHQLAPSSSYNEQFF,TGTGCCAGTAGTACTACTACAGGACACCAACTAGCCCCCTCGAGCTCCTACAATGAGCAGTTCTTC
NA,TRBJ1-2,TRBV12-3/TRBV12-4,NA,CATPGSHGYTF,TGTGCCACTCCAGGGTCCCATGGCTACACCTTC
TRBD2,TRBJ2-1,TRBV4-2,NA,CASSQEGSGTGYNEQFF,TGTGCCAGCAGCCAAGAGGGGAGCGGGACGGGCTACAATGAGCAGTTCTTC
TRBD2,TRBJ2-1,TRBV9,NA,CASSVASGSWNEQFF,TGTGCCAGCAGCGTAGCTAGCGGGAGTTGGAATGAGCAGTTCTTC
NA,TRBJ2-2,TRBV19,NA,CASRMNRGAGGELFF,TGTGCCAGTAGAATGAACCGGGGGGCCGGCGGGGAGCTGTTTTTT
NA,TRBJ2-7,TRBV29-1,NA,CSVRTYEQYF,TGCAGCGTCAGAACCTACGAGCAGTACTTC
TRBD1,TRBJ2-4,TRBV7-2,NA,CASSQRQGIATF,TGTGCCAGCAGCCAAAGACAGGGCATTGCGACCTTC
NA,TRBJ1-2,TRBV6-4,few,CASSPGVGYTF,TGTGCCAGCAGCCCAGGGGTTGGCTACACCTTC
NA,TRBJ1-2,TRBV6-6,NA,CASSAPGGRYGYTF,TGTGCCAGCAGTGCCCCGGGGGGCAGGTATGGCTACACCTTC
NA,TRBJ1-2,TRBV6-6,NA,CASRRPTGLGYGYTF,TGTGCCAGCAGACGTCCGACAGGATTAGGGTATGGCTACACCTTC
TRBD1,TRBJ1-6,TRBV5-1,NA,CASTVQGADNSPLHF,TGCGCCAGCACCGTACAGGGGGCGGATAATTCACCCCTCCACTTT
TRBD1,TRBJ2-7,TRBV11-2,NA,CATDQGQGWSYEQYF,TGTGCCACCGACCAGGGACAGGGCTGGTCCTACGAGCAGTACTTC
NA,TRBJ2-2,TRBV25-1,NA,CASSQTTINTGELFF,TGTGCCAGCAGTCAGACTACCATTAACACCGGGGAGCTGTTTTTT
TRBD1,TRBJ1-6,TRBV6-5,NA,CASTRDRNSPLHF,TGTGCCAGCACCCGGGACAGAAATTCACCCCTCCACTTT
NA,TRBJ1-2,TRBV19,NA,CASSPLGGDYGYTF,TGTGCCAGTAGCCCCCTAGGGGGTGACTATGGCTACACCTTC
TRBD1,TRBJ2-2,TRBV4-3,NA,CASRRDRVGTGELFF,TGCGCCAGCAGACGGGACAGGGTGGGAACCGGGGAGCTGTTTTTT
TRBD1,TRBJ1-2,TRBV29-1,NA,CSVERDRGASGYTF,TGCAGCGTTGAACGGGACAGGGGCGCATCTGGCTACACCTTC
NA,TRBJ1-2,TRBV6-1,NA,CASSEVRAGEGYTF,TGTGCCAGCAGTGAAGTAAGGGCAGGGGAAGGCTACACCTTC
TRBD2,TRBJ2-7,TRBV3-1/TRBV3-2,few,CASSPRLAGVYEQYF,TGTGCCAGCAGCCCTCGACTAGCGGGAGTCTACGAGCAGTACTTC
TRBD1,TRBJ2-1,TRBV18,NA,CASSPRDSYNEQFF,TGTGCCAGCTCACCTAGGGACAGCTACAATGAGCAGTTCTTC
NA,TRBJ2-1,TRBV12-2,NA,CASRLWLAGGGVRNEQFF,TGTGCAAGTCGCTTATGGTTAGCGGGAGGGGGTGTACGTAATGAGCAGTTCTTC
NA,TRBJ2-2,TRBV4-3,NA,CASSQASDSANTGELFF,TGCGCCAGCAGCCAAGCGTCGGACAGTGCAAACACCGGGGAGCTGTTTTTT
NA,TRBJ1-6,TRBV5-6,NA,CASSLGPGVQNSPLHF,TGTGCCAGCAGCTTGGGCCCAGGGGTGCAGAATTCACCCCTCCACTTT
NA,TRBJ2-2,TRBV5-1,NA,CASAPWSASGRNTGELFF,TGCGCCAGCGCCCCGTGGAGCGCGAGCGGCAGGAACACCGGGGAGCTGTTTTTT
NA,TRBJ2-3,TRBV24-1,NA,CATSRADTQYF,TGTGCCACCAGTCGAGCAGATACGCAGTATTTT
NA,TRBJ1-1,TRBV28,NA,CASSLTARGFEAFF,TGTGCCAGCAGTTTAACCGCACGGGGGTTTGAAGCTTTCTTT
TRBD1,TRBJ1-1,TRBV4-2,NA,CASSQSPDREVRAFF,TGTGCCAGCAGCCAATCGCCAGACAGGGAGGTGAGGGCTTTCTTT
NA,TRBJ1-2,TRBV11-2,NA,CASSLTLTGNYGYTF,TGTGCCAGCAGCTTAACCCTTACAGGGAACTATGGCTACACCTTC
NA,TRBJ2-7,TRBV28,NA,CASSLWPSSGQYF,TGTGCCAGCAGTTTATGGCCCTCTTCGGGGCAGTACTTC